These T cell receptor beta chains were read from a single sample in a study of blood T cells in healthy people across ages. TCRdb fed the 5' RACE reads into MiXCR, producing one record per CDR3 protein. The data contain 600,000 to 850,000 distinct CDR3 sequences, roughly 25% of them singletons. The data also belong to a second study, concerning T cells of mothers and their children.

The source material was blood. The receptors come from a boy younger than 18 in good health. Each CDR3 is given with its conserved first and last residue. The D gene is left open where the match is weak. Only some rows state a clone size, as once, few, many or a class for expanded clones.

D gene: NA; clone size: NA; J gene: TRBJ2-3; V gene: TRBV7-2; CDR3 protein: CATRAGATVTQYF; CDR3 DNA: TGTGCCACCAGGGCGGGGGCCACAGTTACGCAGTATTTT
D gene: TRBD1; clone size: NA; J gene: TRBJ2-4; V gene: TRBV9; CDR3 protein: CASSVEDRSIQYF; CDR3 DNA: TGTGCCAGCAGCGTAGAGGACAGGAGCATTCAGTACTTC
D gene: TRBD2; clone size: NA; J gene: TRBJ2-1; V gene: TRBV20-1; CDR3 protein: CSAGGLAYNEQFF; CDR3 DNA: TGCAGTGCTGGCGGACTAGCGTACAATGAGCAGTTCTTC
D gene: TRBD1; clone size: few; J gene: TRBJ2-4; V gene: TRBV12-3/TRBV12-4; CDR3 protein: CASSRPPTGGVGNIQYF; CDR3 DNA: TGTGCCAGCAGTCGCCCCCCGACAGGGGGTGTCGGAAACATTCAGTACTTC
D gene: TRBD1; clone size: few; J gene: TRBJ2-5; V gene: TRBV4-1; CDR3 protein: CASSQGQGETQYF; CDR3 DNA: TGCGCCAGCAGCCAAGGACAGGGGGAGACCCAGTACTTC
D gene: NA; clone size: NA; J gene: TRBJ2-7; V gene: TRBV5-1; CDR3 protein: CASSPGAANEQYF; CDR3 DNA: TGCGCCAGCTCCCCTGGGGCGGCCAACGAGCAGTACTTC
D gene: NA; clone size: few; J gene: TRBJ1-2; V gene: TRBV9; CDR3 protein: CASSPIPTTNYGYTF; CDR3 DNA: TGTGCCAGCAGCCCAATCCCCACCACAAACTATGGCTACACCTTC
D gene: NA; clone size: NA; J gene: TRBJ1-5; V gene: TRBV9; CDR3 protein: CASSPRGDLGQPQHF; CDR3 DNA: TGTGCCAGCAGCCCCCGCGGGGATCTCGGTCAGCCCCAGCATTTT
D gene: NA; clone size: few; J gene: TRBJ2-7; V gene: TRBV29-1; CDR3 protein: CSVTPGLAAEQYF; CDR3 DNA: TGCAGCGTGACGCCGGGACTGGCAGCCGAGCAGTACTTC
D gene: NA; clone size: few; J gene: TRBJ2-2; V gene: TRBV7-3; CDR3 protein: CASSLLPLLVEGELFF; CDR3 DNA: TGTGCCAGCAGCCTCCTCCCCCTACTAGTTGAGGGGGAGCTGTTTTTT
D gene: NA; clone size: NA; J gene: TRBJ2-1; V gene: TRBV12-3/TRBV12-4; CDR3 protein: CAIHTGGSYNEQFF; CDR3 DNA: TGTGCCATCCATACAGGCGGCTCCTACAATGAGCAGTTCTTC
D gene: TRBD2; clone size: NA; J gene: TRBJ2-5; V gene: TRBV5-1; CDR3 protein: CASSLDVAGVGLETQYF; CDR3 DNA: TGCGCCAGCAGCCTGGACGTAGCGGGAGTTGGGTTAGAGACCCAGTACTTC
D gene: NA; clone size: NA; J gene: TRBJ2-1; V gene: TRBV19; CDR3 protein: CASTDSSYNEQFF; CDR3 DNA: TGTGCCAGTACCGACTCTTCCTACAATGAGCAGTTCTTC
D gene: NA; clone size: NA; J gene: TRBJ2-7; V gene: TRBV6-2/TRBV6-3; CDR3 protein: CASEQDHHYEQYF; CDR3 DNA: TGTGCCAGCGAGCAAGACCATCACTACGAGCAGTACTTC
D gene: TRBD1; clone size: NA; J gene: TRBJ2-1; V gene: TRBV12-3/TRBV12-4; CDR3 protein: CASSAPGTGNEQFF; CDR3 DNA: TGTGCCAGCAGTGCCCCCGGGACAGGGAATGAGCAGTTCTTC
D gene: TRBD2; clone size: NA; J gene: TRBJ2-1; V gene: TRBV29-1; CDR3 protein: CSAGLADRVDNEQFF; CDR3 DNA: TGCAGCGCGGGGCTAGCGGACCGCGTGGACAATGAGCAGTTCTTC
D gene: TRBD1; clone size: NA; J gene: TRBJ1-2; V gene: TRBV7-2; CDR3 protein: CASSFGTGDYGYTF; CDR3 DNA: TGTGCCAGCAGCTTTGGGACAGGGGACTATGGCTACACCTTC
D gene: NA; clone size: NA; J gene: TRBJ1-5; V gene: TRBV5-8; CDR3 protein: CASSPGWGIGNQPQHF; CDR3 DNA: TGTGCCAGCAGCCCGGGTTGGGGGATCGGCAATCAGCCCCAGCATTTT
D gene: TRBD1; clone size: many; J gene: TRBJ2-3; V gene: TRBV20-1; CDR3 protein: CSAQLGGAGTDTQYF; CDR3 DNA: TGCAGTGCCCAACTAGGGGGCGCCGGCACAGATACGCAGTATTTT
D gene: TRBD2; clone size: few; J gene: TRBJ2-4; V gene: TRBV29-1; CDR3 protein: CSVSGRASDIQYF; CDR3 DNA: TGCAGCGTTAGCGGGAGGGCCTCGGACATTCAGTACTTC
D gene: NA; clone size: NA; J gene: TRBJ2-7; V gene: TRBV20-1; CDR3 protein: CSARKWGGEYEQYF; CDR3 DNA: TGCAGTGCTAGGAAGTGGGGGGGCGAATACGAGCAGTACTTC
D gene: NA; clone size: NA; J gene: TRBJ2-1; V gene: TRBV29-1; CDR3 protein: CSVPPVTGYYYNEQFF; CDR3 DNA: TGCAGCGTCCCCCCGGTGACAGGTTACTATTACAATGAGCAGTTCTTC
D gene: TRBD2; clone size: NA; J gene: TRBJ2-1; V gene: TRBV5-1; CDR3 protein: CASSLAGAGGPEPYNEQFF; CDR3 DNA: TGCGCCAGCAGCTTGGCAGGTGCGGGAGGGCCTGAGCCCTACAATGAGCAGTTCTTC
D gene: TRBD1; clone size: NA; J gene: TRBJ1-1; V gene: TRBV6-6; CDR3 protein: CASSYQTTGGGDEAFF; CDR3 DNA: TGTGCCAGCAGTTACCAGACTACAGGGGGAGGAGATGAAGCTTTCTTT
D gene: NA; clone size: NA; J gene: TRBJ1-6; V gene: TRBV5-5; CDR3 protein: CASSSGWESPLHF; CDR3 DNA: TGTGCCAGCAGCTCCGGTTGGGAATCACCCCTCCACTTT
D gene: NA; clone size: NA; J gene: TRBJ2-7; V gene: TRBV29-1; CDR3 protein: CSVVTEYEQYF; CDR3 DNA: TGCAGCGTCGTGACTGAATACGAGCAGTACTTC
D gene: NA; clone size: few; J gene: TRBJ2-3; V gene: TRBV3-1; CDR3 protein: CASSQEARSTDTQYF; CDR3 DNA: TGTGCCAGCAGCCAAGAGGCTAGGAGCACAGATACGCAGTATTTT
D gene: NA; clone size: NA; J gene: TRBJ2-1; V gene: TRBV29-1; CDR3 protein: CSVEGLAPYNEQFF; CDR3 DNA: TGCAGCGTTGAAGGTCTAGCGCCCTACAATGAGCAGTTCTTC
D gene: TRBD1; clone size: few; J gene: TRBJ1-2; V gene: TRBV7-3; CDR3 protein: CASSLTGTGNYGYTF; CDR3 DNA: TGTGCCAGCAGCTTAACGGGGACAGGGAACTATGGCTACACCTTC
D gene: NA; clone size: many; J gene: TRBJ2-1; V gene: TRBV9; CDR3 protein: CASSALGNEQFF; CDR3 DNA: TGTGCCAGCAGCGCGCTCGGTAATGAGCAGTTCTTC
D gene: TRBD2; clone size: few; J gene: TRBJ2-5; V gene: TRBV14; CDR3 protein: CASSQRGLAGPQETQYF; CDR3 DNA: TGTGCCAGCAGCCAACGAGGACTAGCGGGACCTCAAGAGACCCAGTACTTC
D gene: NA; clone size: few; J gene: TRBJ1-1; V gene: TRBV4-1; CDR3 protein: CASSLGTMNSGEAFF; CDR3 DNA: TGCGCCAGCAGCCTCGGGACCATGAATAGCGGTGAAGCTTTCTTT
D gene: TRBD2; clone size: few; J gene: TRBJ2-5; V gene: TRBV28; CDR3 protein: CATTPGGTSGILGTQYF; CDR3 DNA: TGTGCCACCACCCCGGGAGGAACTAGCGGGATTCTTGGGACCCAGTACTTC
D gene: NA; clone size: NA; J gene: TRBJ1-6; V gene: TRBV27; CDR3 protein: CASALEVPRSYNSPLHF; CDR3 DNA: TGTGCCAGCGCACTCGAGGTTCCTCGGTCCTATAATTCACCCCTCCACTTT
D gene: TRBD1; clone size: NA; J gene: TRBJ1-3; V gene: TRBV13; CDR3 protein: CASSRGQGATGNTIYF; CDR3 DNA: TGTGCCAGCAGCCGTGGACAGGGGGCTACTGGAAACACCATATATTTT
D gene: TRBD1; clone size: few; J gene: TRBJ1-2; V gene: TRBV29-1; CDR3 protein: CSVEAIGTGGHYGYTF; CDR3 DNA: TGCAGCGTTGAAGCGATAGGGACAGGGGGTCACTATGGCTACACCTTC
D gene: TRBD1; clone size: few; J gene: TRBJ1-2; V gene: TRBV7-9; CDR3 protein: CASSRPDRINYGYTF; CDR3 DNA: TGTGCCAGCAGCAGACCGGACAGGATTAACTATGGCTACACCTTC
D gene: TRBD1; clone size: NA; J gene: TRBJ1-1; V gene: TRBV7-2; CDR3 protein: CASGPMEGAGTTEAFF; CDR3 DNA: TGTGCCAGCGGACCGATGGAGGGGGCGGGGACCACTGAAGCTTTCTTT
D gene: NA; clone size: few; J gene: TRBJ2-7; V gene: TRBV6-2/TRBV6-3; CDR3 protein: CASSYFDSTYEQYF; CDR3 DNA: TGTGCCAGCAGTTACTTCGACAGCACCTACGAGCAGTACTTC
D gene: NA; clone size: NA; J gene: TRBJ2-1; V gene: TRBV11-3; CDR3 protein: CASSPLPYNEQFF; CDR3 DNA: TGTGCCAGCAGTCCGCTGCCATACAATGAGCAGTTCTTC
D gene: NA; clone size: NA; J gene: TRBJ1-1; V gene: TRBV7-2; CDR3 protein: CASSLLGGGRGPMNTEAFF; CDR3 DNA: TGTGCCAGCAGCTTATTAGGCGGTGGTAGGGGACCTATGAACACTGAAGCTTTCTTT
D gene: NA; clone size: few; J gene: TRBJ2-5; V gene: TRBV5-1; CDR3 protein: CASSFYGTQETQYF; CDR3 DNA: TGCGCCAGCAGCTTTTATGGGACTCAAGAGACCCAGTACTTC
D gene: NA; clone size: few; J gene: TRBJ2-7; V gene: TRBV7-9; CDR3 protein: CASSLGGVAEEQYF; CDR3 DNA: TGTGCCAGCAGCTTAGGCGGGGTAGCGGAGGAGCAGTACTTC
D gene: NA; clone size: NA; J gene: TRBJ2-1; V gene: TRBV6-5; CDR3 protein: CASSYSMPGIRLYNEQFF; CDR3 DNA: TGTGCCAGCAGTTACTCAATGCCAGGGATTCGCCTCTACAATGAGCAGTTCTTC
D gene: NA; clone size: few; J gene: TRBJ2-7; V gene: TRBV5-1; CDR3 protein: CASSWEMPPYEQYF; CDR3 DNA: TGCGCCAGCAGCTGGGAGATGCCTCCCTACGAGCAGTACTTC
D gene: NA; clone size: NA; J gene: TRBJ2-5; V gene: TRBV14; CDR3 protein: CASSQPGSLGETQYF; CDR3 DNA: TGTGCCAGCAGCCAGCCCGGGAGCCTGGGGGAGACCCAGTACTTC
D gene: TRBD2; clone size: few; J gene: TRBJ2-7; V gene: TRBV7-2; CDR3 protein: CASSLRIAGGPDEQYF; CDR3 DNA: TGTGCCAGCAGCCTAAGGATCGCGGGAGGGCCTGACGAGCAGTACTTC
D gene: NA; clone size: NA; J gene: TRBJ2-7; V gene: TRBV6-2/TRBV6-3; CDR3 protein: CASSYPLRGGSYEQYF; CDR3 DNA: TGTGCCAGCAGTTACCCACTCCGGGGCGGAAGCTACGAGCAGTACTTC
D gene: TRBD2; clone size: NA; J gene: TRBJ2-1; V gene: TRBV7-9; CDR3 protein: CASSLSSGGSVF; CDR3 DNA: TGTGCCAGCAGCTTGTCTAGCGGGGGGTCGGTCTTC
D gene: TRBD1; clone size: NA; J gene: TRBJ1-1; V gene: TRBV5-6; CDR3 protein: CASSAAGGSEAFF; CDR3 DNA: TGTGCCAGCAGCGCCGCAGGGGGCAGTGAAGCTTTCTTT
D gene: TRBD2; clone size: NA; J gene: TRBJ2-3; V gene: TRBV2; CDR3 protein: CASSAKLAGLTDTQYF; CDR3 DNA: TGTGCCAGCAGCGCTAAACTAGCGGGGCTCACAGATACGCAGTATTTT
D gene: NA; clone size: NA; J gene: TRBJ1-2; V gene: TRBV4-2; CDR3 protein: CASSQDRGAQDYGYTF; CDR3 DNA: TGTGCCAGCAGCCAAGATCGGGGGGCGCAAGACTATGGCTACACCTTC
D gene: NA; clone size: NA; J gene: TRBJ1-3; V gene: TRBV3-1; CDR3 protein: CASSTTRRAGNTIYF; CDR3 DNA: TGTGCCAGCAGCACCACGAGGCGAGCTGGAAACACCATATATTTT